This passage covers 32 T cell receptor beta chains from one sample sequenced in a study of early T cells in non-severe SARS-CoV-2 infection. TCRdb analysed the 5' RACE reads with MiXCR anew, one entry per CDR3 protein. The sample has fewer than 55,000 distinct CDR3 sequences, approximately 10% seen once. The sequenced sample was whole blood. These TCRs come from an adult who was a healthcare worker with PCR-confirmed SARS-CoV-2 infection or an uninfected control (not recorded which).

This clonotype was counted at least ten times. The J gene is TRBJ2-7, the V gene TRBV4-2; D gene unclear. CDR1 and CDR2 from the germline V gene are LGHNA and YNFKEQ. V was cut by 4 bases and J by 2 bases, with 18 bases left in between. The CDR3 totals 16 residues. CDR3 DNA: TGTGCCAGCAGCCGTACAGCCGTAGGCCGAGCCTACGAGCAGTACTTC. This codes for CASSRTAVGRAYEQYF.

V usage is TRBV20-1 and J usage is TRBJ2-7; no clear D. The CDR3 length is 15 residues. V lost 1 base to trimming and J lost 2 bases, with 15 bases between them. The V gene's germline CDR1 is DFQATT and CDR2 SNEGSKA (reference sequence). The CDR3 DNA sequence: TGCAGTGCTAGAGTGGCCTATCGACTGGCCTACGAGCAGTACTTC. It translates to CSARVAYRLAYEQYF.

The CDR3 is CALGQGTAGANVLTF. CDR3 in DNA: TGTGCCCTAGGACAGGGTACTGCCGGGGCCAACGTCCTGACTTTC. V usage is TRBV30 and J usage is TRBJ2-6, with 8 bases matching TRBD1. This CDR3 spans 15 amino acids. The ends lost 8 bases at V and 4 bases at J; junction bases unmatched: 10. CDR1 and CDR2 (germline): GTSNPN, SVGIG (reference sequence).

This clonotype was recorded many times. The rearrangement uses TRBV7-9 and TRBJ1-2, with 8 positions matching TRBD1. Losses at the gene ends were 1 base for V and 7 bases for J; bases not matched to a gene: 8. Germline CDR1 reads SEHNR; CDR2 reads FQNEAQ (reference sequence). The CDR3 is 15 residues long. The CDR3 spells CASSLGTGSSAGYTF. In nucleotides, the CDR3 is TGTGCCAGCAGCTTAGGGACAGGGAGTTCGGCTGGCTACACCTTC.

This chain joins TRBV28 and TRBJ2-7; 11 bases line up with TRBD2. Germline V gene lookup returns CDR1 MDHEN and CDR2 SYDVKM. V lost 10 bases to trimming and J lost 5 bases; unmatched junction nucleotides: 7. The CDR3 sequence is 13 residues long. The CDR3 loop is CATITSGGDEQYF. Written as DNA, the CDR3 is TGTGCCACCATCACTAGCGGGGGCGACGAGCAGTACTTC.

This clonotype was found many times. The chain recombines TRBV6-2 or TRBV6-3 with TRBJ1-2, with D unresolved. The germline V gene has CDR1 MNHEY and CDR2 SVGEGT. V was shortened by 6 bases and J by 4 bases, with 9 bases between the two germline ends. The CDR3 contains 12 residues. CDR3 sequence: CASSPSAYGYTF. In nucleotides, the CDR3 is TGTGCCAGCAGCCCCTCAGCCTATGGCTACACCTTC.

A few counts support this clonotype. V usage is TRBV2 and J usage is TRBJ2-1; TRBD2 agrees at 13 bases. Unmatched junction bases numbered 5, after V lost 7 bases and J lost 5 bases. Germline values: CDR1 SNHLY, CDR2 FYNNEI. The CDR3 has 15 amino acids. The CDR3 sequence: CASTGLAGAHNEQFF. For the CDR3, the DNA is TGTGCCAGCACCGGACTAGCGGGAGCGCACAATGAGCAGTTCTTC.

This clonotype was observed a few times. The V gene is TRBV20-1, the J gene TRBJ2-5, with TRBD2 matching over 12 bases. The CDR3 is 15 residues long. The V segment lost 1 base and the J segment 5 bases; nucleotides outside the gene matches: 5. CDR1 and CDR2 from the germline V gene are DFQATT and SNEGSKA (reference sequence). CDR3 sequence reads: CSARGTSGGIETQYF. The CDR3 region has the DNA TGCAGTGCTAGAGGAACTAGCGGGGGGATTGAGACCCAGTACTTC.

This clonotype has a count of ten or more. The chain carries TRBV6-2 or TRBV6-3 and TRBJ2-1, with 7 bases identical to TRBD1. V dropped 6 bases and J dropped 9; count of bases not matched to a gene: 5. The CDR3 loop spans 12 amino acids. Germline V lookup: CDR1 MNHEY, CDR2 SVGEGT. CDR3 loop: CASSQNRGEQFF. In DNA form, the CDR3 reads TGTGCCAGCAGCCAAAACAGGGGTGAGCAGTTCTTC.

V gene TRBV27 combines with J gene TRBJ1-4; D gene uncertain. CDR1 MNHEY and CDR2 SMNVEV come from the germline V gene (reference sequence). The CDR3 covers 12 residues. Trimming pared 6 bases from V and 7 bases from J, leaving 9 bases between. CDR3 amino acids: CASSSLGEKLFF. In DNA form, the CDR3 reads TGTGCCAGCAGCTCGCTTGGTGAAAAACTGTTTTTT.

This clonotype was seen only a few times. The rearrangement uses TRBV7-9 and TRBJ2-2; tentative D call: TRBD2 (6 bases). Germline CDR1 and CDR2: SEHNR and FQNEAQ (reference sequence). The CDR3 runs 15 residues. The V gene lost 5 bases and the J gene lost 2 bases, with 12 bases spanning the gap. This CDR3 reads CASSRTTHNTGELFF. CDR3 sequence (DNA): TGTGCCAGCAGCCGGACTACCCACAACACCGGGGAGCTGTTTTTT.

This clonotype was counted a few times. J is TRBJ1-1 and V is TRBV29-1; 7 nucleotides agree with TRBD1. This CDR3 has 13 amino acids. Germline-derived CDR1 and CDR2 are SQVTM and ANQGSEA. Trimming cost V 7 bases and J 3 bases; bases outside gene matches: 8. The CDR3 coding sequence is TGCAGCGGGGGGAGACAGGGTCACACTGAAGCTTTCTTT. It encodes CSGGRQGHTEAFF.

V gene TRBV20-1 combines with J gene TRBJ2-1; 8 positions match TRBD1. The V segment lost 5 bases and the J segment 8 bases; nucleotides outside the gene matches: 8. This CDR3 has 13 amino acids. CDR1 DFQATT and CDR2 SNEGSKA come from the germline V gene (reference sequence). Written as DNA, the CDR3 is TGCAGTGCTCCCACGGGACAGGCTTATGAGCAGTTCTTC. Its protein product is CSAPTGQAYEQFF.

The chain joins TRBV28 to TRBJ1-5; D gene uncertain. CDR1 MDHEN and CDR2 SYDVKM come from the germline V gene. Trimming pared 6 bases from V and 0 bases from J, leaving 3 bases between. The CDR3 extends over 12 amino acids. CDR3 coding DNA: TGTGCCAGCAGCAATAGCAATCAGCCCCAGCATTTT. This gives the protein CASSNSNQPQHF.

At least ten counts were recorded for this clonotype. J is TRBJ2-1 and V is TRBV28; D possibly matches TRBD1 or TRBD2 (6 bases each). The V and J ends lost 6 bases and 5 bases respectively, with 20 bases between them. The CDR3 has 16 amino acids. Germline CDR1 is MDHEN and CDR2 is SYDVKM. The CDR3 coding sequence is TGTGCCAGCAGCCCTTGGGGGCGGGATAAGGACAATGAGCAGTTCTTC. It is translated as CASSPWGRDKDNEQFF.

This clonotype has just a few counts. The chain links TRBV4-2 to TRBJ1-3, with D possibly TRBD1 on 6 matching bases. Per germline, CDR1 LGHNA and CDR2 YNFKEQ. The ends were cut back, 3 bases at V and 1 base at J, with 10 bases in the middle. The CDR3 totals 15 residues. CDR3 residues: CASSHPGTSGNTIYF. The CDR3 bases are TGTGCCAGCAGCCACCCAGGGACATCTGGAAACACCATATATTTT.

This clonotype ranks as medium-sized. This chain uses TRBV7-9 with TRBJ2-2; perhaps TRBD1 as D (5 bases). Germline V lookup: CDR1 SEHNR, CDR2 FQNEAQ (reference sequence). Trimming took 3 bases from V and 0 from J, leaving 17 bases between them. The CDR3 contains 18 residues. For the CDR3, the DNA is TGTGCCAGCAGCTTGAGGAGCAGGGTGAAACCGAACACCGGGGAGCTGTTTTTT. Translation: CASSLRSRVKPNTGELFF.

This clonotype came up a few times. The chain employs TRBV20-1 and TRBJ2-7; 11 nucleotides line up with TRBD1. The CDR3 totals 14 residues. With V trimmed by 1 base and J by 5 bases, 4 bases remained unmatched. Germline CDR1 DFQATT, CDR2 SNEGSKA (reference sequence). The CDR3 nucleotides are TGCAGTGCTAGAGTCGGGACAGGGGGGCACGAGCAGTACTTC. Translated: CSARVGTGGHEQYF.

This clonotype was seen repeatedly, ten times or more. The chain links TRBV27 to TRBJ1-1, with D maybe TRBD1 (6 bases). V was pared by 2 bases and J by 4 bases, with 14 bases between. Germline V CDR1 and CDR2: MNHEY, SMNVEV (reference sequence). The CDR3 runs to 15 residues. CDR3 nucleotide sequence: TGTGCCAGCAGTTTAGACAGGTCCCACCCCACTGAAGCTTTCTTT. This codes for CASSLDRSHPTEAFF.

This clonotype has ten or more counts. The chain carries TRBV12-3 or TRBV12-4 and TRBJ2-7; 10 bases align to TRBD1. Unmatched junction bases numbered 11, after V lost 6 bases and J lost 6 bases. The length of the CDR3 is 15 residues. The CDR3 coding sequence is TGTGCCAGCAGCAACGGGGGGACAGGGGTGTTCGAGCAGTACTTC. Its protein is CASSNGGTGVFEQYF.

The chain links TRBV12-3 or TRBV12-4 to TRBJ2-2, with unresolved D. The V end was cut by 1 base, the J end by 6 bases, with 9 bases between. The CDR3 length is 14 residues. Here the CDR3 reads CASSLVRVPGELFF. The CDR3 nucleotides read TGTGCCAGCAGTTTAGTTCGGGTCCCCGGGGAGCTGTTTTTT.

V gene TRBV29-1 combines with J gene TRBJ2-2, with 8 bases aligning to TRBD2. Germline V lookup: CDR1 SQVTM, CDR2 ANQGSEA. This CDR3 region has 14 residues. After removal of 5 bases from V and 2 bases from J, the junction contained 4 bases not matched to a gene. The CDR3 nucleotides are TGCAGCGTTAGTACTAGCGGAAACACCGGGGAGCTGTTTTTT. It encodes CSVSTSGNTGELFF.

The chain carries TRBV2 and TRBJ2-7; 9 bases agree with TRBD2. CDR3 length: 12 amino acids. V was pared by 4 bases and J by 11 bases, with 6 bases of the junction left unmatched. CDR1 and CDR2 (germline): SNHLY, FYNNEI. This CDR3 is CASSADSGGKYF. The CDR3 bases are TGTGCCAGCAGTGCGGATAGCGGGGGAAAGTACTTC. Filled out from reference TRBV2 and TRBJ2-7, the complete variable domain reads EPEVTQTPSHQVTQMGQEVILRCVPISNHLYFYWYRQILGQKVEFLVSFYNNEISEKSEIFDDQFSVERPDGSNFTLKIRSTKLEDSAMYFCASSADSGGKYFGPGTRLTVT.

The chain joins TRBV4-1 to TRBJ2-7; 11 nucleotides match TRBD1. CDR3 length: 15 residues. Per the germline V gene, CDR1 is MGHRA and CDR2 is YSYEKL. Germline trimming cut 3 bases from V and 3 bases from J; bases unmatched to any gene: 4. The CDR3 loop reads CASSHRTGGLYEQYF. The DNA for the CDR3 is TGCGCCAGCAGCCATCGGACAGGGGGCCTCTACGAGCAGTACTTC.

This clonotype appeared a few times. The chain carries TRBV3-1 and TRBJ2-5; D is perhaps TRBD1 (5 bases). Germline CDR1 is LGHDT and CDR2 is YNNKEL (reference sequence). Trimming pared 5 bases from V and 3 bases from J, leaving 10 bases between. CDR3 size: 13 residues. The CDR3 nucleotides are TGTGCCAGCAGCGAAGGGGCGGAAGAGACCCAGTACTTC. Its translation: CASSEGAEETQYF.

This clonotype appeared a few times. The chain joins TRBV28 to TRBJ1-2; a weak D match, TRBD1 (5 bases). V lost 4 bases and J lost 2, with 14 bases in between. The germline gives CDR1 MDHEN, CDR2 SYDVKM. The CDR3 is made up of 15 amino acids. The CDR3 region has the DNA TGTGCCAGCAGTTATCCGGCAGGGCCCAACTATGGCTACACCTTC. Residues: CASSYPAGPNYGYTF.

There are many counts of this clonotype. The chain employs TRBV7-2 and TRBJ1-1, with D perhaps TRBD1 (5 bases). Trimming took off 1 base at V and 11 bases at J, with 20 bases between the two ends. This CDR3 is 15 amino acids long. The V gene's germline CDR1 is SGHTA and CDR2 FQGNSA. The CDR3 here is CASSLDGSLGGAAFF. The CDR3 coding sequence is TGTGCCAGCAGCTTAGACGGGAGTTTGGGAGGGGCCGCTTTCTTT.

The CDR3 nucleotides are TGCGCCAGCAGCTCCCAAGGGACAGGCATAAACATTCAGTACTTC. Translating it yields CASSSQGTGINIQYF. The chain is built from TRBV5-1 and TRBJ2-4; 8 bases are shared with TRBD1. CDR3 length equals 15 residues. The germline V gene encodes CDR1 SGHRS and CDR2 YFSETQ. Germline trimming cut 3 bases from V and 6 bases from J; bases unmatched to any gene: 8.

This clonotype came up many times. The chain joins TRBV20-1 to TRBJ2-7; D remains unclear. This CDR3 comprises 12 residues. Germline CDR1 DFQATT, CDR2 SNEGSKA (reference sequence). The DNA of the CDR3 is TGCACCGTACGGAGTAGTCCCTACGAGCAGTACTTC. Encoded protein: CTVRSSPYEQYF.

This clonotype was observed a handful of times. The chain is built from TRBV6-4 and TRBJ2-2, with D hard to call. This CDR3 contains 14 residues. Trimming shortened V by 2 bases and J by 2 bases, and 6 bases separated the two germline ends. Germline CDR1 is MRHNA and CDR2 is SNTAGT. CDR3 bases: TGTGCCAGCAGTGACGGACCCAACACCGGGGAGCTGTTTTTT. Translated, it gives CASSDGPNTGELFF.

This clonotype appeared a few times. In DNA, the CDR3 is TGTGCCAGCAGCCCCAACGGGGCAGGTCACCGTGATGAGCAGTTCTTC. Its protein is CASSPNGAGHRDEQFF. The chain combines TRBV5-4 with TRBJ2-1; D could derive from TRBD1 or TRBD2 (5 bases each). Germline V gene lookup returns CDR1 SGHNT and CDR2 YYREEE (reference sequence). V gave up 4 bases and J gave up 8 bases, with 22 bases separating them. This CDR3 is 16 amino acids long.

This clonotype has only a few counts. V usage is TRBV30 and J usage is TRBJ2-1; 7 nucleotides agree with TRBD1. V lost 3 bases, J lost 15 bases, and 14 bases stayed unmatched. CDR3 length: 13 amino acids. CDR1 is GTSNPN, CDR2 SVGIG, per germline (reference sequence). The CDR3 region has the DNA TGTGCCTGGAGCGAAAGGACAGGCTCCAGGGGGTTCTTC. Translating it yields CAWSERTGSRGFF.